Listed below are T cell receptor beta chains from one sample, sequenced in a study of blood T cell repertoires in COVID-19. Clones were sequenced by immunoSEQ multiplex PCR, and TCRdb holds only the in-frame ones, with some missing. The table has about 340,000 clones, approximately 86% seen once. The sequenced material came from peripheral blood. These receptors were taken from a woman aged 55-70 years with COVID-19, enrolled during active disease. The CDR3 runs from the conserved cysteine through the conserved F or W.

v_call,cdr3_aa
TRBV7-8,CASSFEVFEQPQHF
TRBV7-9,CASSPEINSNYGYTF
TRBV10-1,CASSAYDRAGRDEQFF
TRBV5-5,CASSRDIYEQYF
TRBV6-5,CASIYYQGGSTDTQYF
TRBV9,CASSVVGGTSGGPYNEQFF
TRBV6-6,CASRIGSNMNTEAFF
TRBV9,CASSVARQDYEQYF
TRBV6-2/TRBV6-3,CASSSTGQLNTEAFF
TRBV6-5,CASSYSKGLNQPQHF
TRBV11-3,CASSLRADRVVKNIQYF
TRBV5-1,CASSFRTNTGELFF
TRBV19,CASSNRDRESSPLHF
TRBV7-3,CASESLAGGSGANVLTF
TRBV6-2/TRBV6-3,CASSYSGRGPTDTQYF
TRBV27,CASSLLWGADNSPLHF
TRBV5-4,CASSFILNTEAFF
TRBV6-1,CASSEDEVDGPGGYYNEQFF
TRBV6-2/TRBV6-3,CASSYPVPRERAEAFF
TRBV2,CASRRQGGGWNQPQHF
TRBV2,CASNRGTDTQYF
TRBV6-2/TRBV6-3,CASSPGLREQYF